A single sample is the source of the 32 T cell receptor beta chains below, sequenced in a study of shared clonotypes between healthy human individuals. Repertoires were generated with immunoSEQ multiplex PCR, while TCRdb's copy carries only in-frame clones and drops some. Of some 480,000 clones listed, 79% are singletons. What was sequenced was PBMCs. These receptors came from a woman in her forties in good health. Some clones in this sample may be carry-over from other donors' samples.

This clone was recorded at least ten times. Other DNA sequences of this sample code for an identical CDR3. V is TRBV19 and J is TRBJ2-2; TRBD2 agrees at 13 bases. J was trimmed by 4 bases and V by 6 bases; bases with no gene match: 2. CDR1 and CDR2 from the germline V gene are LNHDA and SQIVND (reference sequence). The CDR3 spans 15 residues. CDR3 bases: TGTGCCAGTAGCCGGACTAGCGGGAGCACCGGGGAGCTGTTTTTT. Encoded protein: CASSRTSGSTGELFF.

V usage is TRBV7-9 and J usage is TRBJ1-2; D may be TRBD1 (5 bases). Germline V CDR1 and CDR2: SEHNR, FQNEAQ (reference sequence). The CDR3 is 13 residues long. V gave up 4 bases and J gave up 3 bases, with 9 bases separating them. The CDR3 nucleotides are TGTGCCAGCAGCTCTCGACAGTACTATGGCTACACCTTC. It codes for CASSSRQYYGYTF.

CDR3 loop: CASSIRQGLNQPQHF. Written as DNA, the CDR3 is TGTGCCAGTAGTATACGACAGGGCCTTAATCAGCCCCAGCATTTT. The V and J genes are TRBV19 and TRBJ1-5, with TRBD1 matching over 7 bases. Germline values: CDR1 LNHDA, CDR2 SQIVND (reference sequence). This CDR3 spans 15 amino acids. V gave up 2 bases and J gave up 4 bases; unmatched junction bases: 5.

This chain links TRBV5-1 with TRBJ2-1; D remains unclear. This CDR3 has 14 residues. V lost 0 bases and J 7 bases, leaving 11 bases between the germline ends. Germline assignment: CDR1 SGHRS and CDR2 YFSETQ. CDR3 nucleotides: TGCGCCAGCAGCTTGGTGGCAGGTGGGAATGAGCAGTTCTTC. This gives the protein CASSLVAGGNEQFF.

The V gene is TRBV7-8, the J gene TRBJ1-1; 8 bases match TRBD1. The CDR3 consists of 16 residues. Germline-derived CDR1 and CDR2 are SGHVS and FQNEAQ. With V trimmed by 5 bases and J by 0 bases, 8 bases remained unmatched. In nucleotides, the CDR3 is TGTGCCAGCAGCCGGACAGGGTCGTACATGAACACTGAAGCTTTCTTT. Protein: CASSRTGSYMNTEAFF.

The chain joins TRBV6-1 to TRBJ2-7; 8 bases fit TRBD1. The CDR3 length is 16 residues. Germline loops: CDR1 MNHNS, CDR2 SASEGT. V trimming: 4 bases; J trimming: 2 bases; junction bases outside the gene matches: 10. This CDR3 reads CASSGGQAQTTYEQYF. The CDR3 DNA follows: TGTGCCAGCAGTGGGGGACAGGCACAGACAACCTACGAGCAGTACTTC.

The chain combines TRBV28 with TRBJ1-5; 7 positions match TRBD1. Germline V lookup: CDR1 MDHEN, CDR2 SYDVKM. Unmatched junction bases numbered 6, after V lost 4 bases and J lost 6 bases. The CDR3 extends over 14 amino acids. This CDR3 is CASSSRQGSQPQHF. The CDR3 nucleotides are TGTGCCAGCAGTTCCAGACAGGGAAGTCAGCCCCAGCATTTT.

This clone was picked up one time. The chain has TRBV2 and TRBJ2-3; D remains unclear. V was trimmed by 6 bases and J by 2 bases, leaving 12 bases between them. The V gene's germline CDR1 is SNHLY and CDR2 FYNNEI. The CDR3 contains 14 residues. CDR3 nucleotides: TGTGCCAGCAGGGGAATATTTAACACAGATACGCAGTATTTT. Translation: CASRGIFNTDTQYF.

V is TRBV28 and J is TRBJ2-7; D might be TRBD2 (5 bases). The CDR3 totals 14 residues. Trimming took 5 bases from V and 4 from J, leaving 15 bases between them. Looked up from germline, CDR1 is MDHEN and CDR2 is SYDVKM. The CDR3 coding sequence is TGTGCCAGCAGTCTAGACCCCTCGGGGTACGAGCAGTACTTC. It translates to CASSLDPSGYEQYF.

CDR3 in DNA: TGCGCCAGCTGGGGAGAGAACACCGGGGAGCTGTTTTTT. Amino acid sequence: CASWGENTGELFF. This chain uses TRBV5-1 with TRBJ2-2; D perhaps matches TRBD2 (5 bases). V was pared by 7 bases and J by 1 base, with 8 bases between. Germline CDR1 SGHRS, CDR2 YFSETQ. This CDR3 comprises 13 residues.

The chain employs TRBV4-3 and TRBJ1-3; no clear D gene. The V gene's germline CDR1 is LGHNA and CDR2 YSLEER. The CDR3 has 15 amino acids. Trimming cost V 0 bases and J 0 bases, with 6 bases left between them. CDR3 nucleotides: TGCGCCAGCAGCCAAGACGCCAGCTCTGGAAACACCATATATTTT. Translation: CASSQDASSGNTIYF.

This clone has a count of ten or more. The chain employs TRBV19 and TRBJ2-7, with D uncertain. Trimming took off 5 bases at V and 0 bases at J, with 14 bases between the two ends. Per germline, CDR1 LNHDA and CDR2 SQIVND (reference sequence). The CDR3 sequence is 15 residues long. The CDR3 region is CASSSLMRSSYEQYF. The CDR3 DNA follows: TGTGCCAGTAGTTCCTTGATGCGGAGCTCCTACGAGCAGTACTTC.

V is TRBV7-2 and J is TRBJ1-1; perhaps TRBD1 as D (5 bases). Trimming removed 1 base from V and 11 bases from J, with 20 bases in between. Germline V lookup: CDR1 SGHTA, CDR2 FQGNSA. The CDR3 consists of 15 residues. The CDR3 DNA reads as TGTGCCAGCAGCTTAGGGGGGAAGATAGCTGGTGAGGCTTTCTTT. Amino acid sequence: CASSLGGKIAGEAFF.

V usage is TRBV7-3 and J usage is TRBJ1-2, with TRBD1 identical over 10 bases. Germline trimming cut 1 base from V and 7 bases from J; bases unmatched to any gene: 0. The CDR3 covers 13 residues. Germline CDR1 and CDR2: SGHTA and FQGTGA. DNA of the CDR3: TGTGCCAGCAGCTTAAGGGACAGGGGTGGCTACACCTTC. It codes for CASSLRDRGGYTF.

The chain has TRBV5-1 and TRBJ2-2, with 15 bases aligning to TRBD2. V shed 4 bases and J 6 bases; nucleotides not matched to a gene: 7. The CDR3 has 17 residues. CDR1 and CDR2 from the germline V gene are SGHRS and YFSETQ. CDR3 sequence reads: CASSPTGLAGGAGELFF. The DNA of the CDR3 is TGCGCCAGCAGCCCTACCGGACTAGCGGGAGGGGCCGGGGAGCTGTTTTTT.

V usage is TRBV30 and J usage is TRBJ1-2; 9 positions agree with TRBD1. This CDR3 has 15 amino acids. Germline V gives CDR1 GTSNPN, CDR2 SVGIG (reference sequence). V lost 4 bases, J lost 7 bases, and 13 bases stayed unmatched. CDR3: CAWTKHTGGASGYTF. The CDR3 DNA reads TGTGCCTGGACGAAACACACAGGGGGCGCTTCTGGCTACACCTTC.

The rearrangement joins TRBV2 to TRBJ2-3; possibly TRBD2 for D (6 bases). The CDR3 loop spans 12 amino acids. In germline, CDR1 is SNHLY, CDR2 FYNNEI. V was clipped by 6 bases and J by 8 bases, with 12 bases between them. The CDR3 is CASSPVGGTQYF. In DNA, the CDR3 is TGTGCCAGCAGCCCTGTCGGGGGTACGCAGTATTTT.

The chain joins TRBV18 to TRBJ2-5, with D perhaps TRBD1 or TRBD2 (5 bases each). CDR3 length: 19 residues. V was cut by 3 bases and J by 3 bases, with 26 bases left in between. Germline V lookup: CDR1 KGHSH, CDR2 LQKENI. The CDR3 bases are TGTGCCAGCTCACCTCCCGCGCTGGGACCCAGGCCACCGAAAGAGACCCAGTACTTC. Its protein product is CASSPPALGPRPPKETQYF. Full variable domain (missing parts from reference TRBV18 and TRBJ2-5): NAGVMQNPRHLVRRRGQEARLRCSPMKGHSHVYWYRQLPEEGLKFMVYLQKENIIDESGMPKERFSAEFPKEGPSILRIQQVVRGDSAAYFCASSPPALGPRPPKETQYFGPGTRLLVL.

The chain recombines TRBV7-6 with TRBJ2-1; no clear D gene. V shed 7 bases and J shed 0 bases, with 19 bases lying between them. CDR1 SGHVS and CDR2 FNYEAQ come from the germline V gene. The length of the CDR3 is 17 residues. The CDR3 DNA is TGTGCCAGCACCGCCGGTTGGGCCAGGAGCTCCTACAATGAGCAGTTCTTC. Translated: CASTAGWARSSYNEQFF. Drawing the rest from reference TRBV7-6 and TRBJ2-1, the complete variable domain is GAGVSQSPRYKVTKRGQDVALRCDPISGHVSLYWYRQALGQGPEFLTYFNYEAQQDKSGLPNDRFSAERPEGSISTLTIQRTEQRDSAMYRCASTAGWARSSYNEQFFGPGTRLTVL.

This chain connects TRBV30 to TRBJ1-5; D unclear. The CDR3 length is 14 residues. V lost 0 bases and J 7 bases, leaving 13 bases between the germline ends. Germline V gene sequence: CDR1 GTSNPN, CDR2 SVGIG (reference sequence). The CDR3: CAWSVRALSQPQHF. CDR3 DNA: TGTGCCTGGAGTGTACGGGCCCTCAGCCAGCCCCAGCATTTT.

This clone turned up a few times. This chain links TRBV7-9 with TRBJ1-2; no definite D call. In germline, CDR1 is SEHNR, CDR2 FQNEAQ (reference sequence). V gave up 1 base and J gave up 8 bases, with 8 bases separating them. The CDR3 runs 12 residues. The CDR3 loop is CASSLDREGYTF. The CDR3 region has the DNA TGTGCCAGCAGCTTAGATCGCGAGGGCTACACCTTC.

The chain is built from TRBV7-6 and TRBJ2-1; 12 bases map to TRBD2. The CDR3 loop spans 16 amino acids. CDR1 and CDR2 (germline): SGHVS, FNYEAQ. Losses at the gene ends were 5 bases for V and 6 bases for J; bases not matched to a gene: 8. For the CDR3, the DNA is TGTGCCAGCAGCCCGTGGACTAGCGGGAACGGCAATGAGCAGTTCTTC. This encodes CASSPWTSGNGNEQFF.

The chain links TRBV2 to TRBJ2-7, with D uncertain. The V gene's germline CDR1 is SNHLY and CDR2 FYNNEI. V was pared by 7 bases and J by 5 bases, with 12 bases between. The CDR3 totals 12 residues. DNA for the CDR3: TGTGCCAGCAAGTCGACGGGCCACGAGCAGTACTTC. Translation gives CASKSTGHEQYF. The full variable domain, in which reference TRBV2 and TRBJ2-7 provide the parts outside the CDR3, is EPEVTQTPSHQVTQMGQEVILRCVPISNHLYFYWYRQILGQKVEFLVSFYNNEISEKSEIFDDQFSVERPDGSNFTLKIRSTKLEDSAMYFCASKSTGHEQYFGPGTRLTVT.

The chain uses TRBV28 and TRBJ2-7, with 8 nucleotides matching TRBD1. This CDR3 has 16 amino acids. The germline CDR1 and CDR2 sequences are MDHEN and SYDVKM. J was trimmed by 3 bases and V by 8 bases; bases with no gene match: 15. CDR3 nucleotide sequence: TGTGCCAGCCGAGACCTAACCAGGGGGCTCGGCTACGAGCAGTACTTC. Protein product: CASRDLTRGLGYEQYF.

In its sample, this clone was seen many times. This chain connects TRBV5-1 to TRBJ2-7; TRBD2 is a possible D gene (7 bases). Germline V lookup: CDR1 SGHRS, CDR2 YFSETQ. The CDR3 has 14 residues. V dropped 4 bases and J dropped 5 bases, with 16 bases sitting between them. As DNA, the CDR3 is TGCGCCAGCAGCATCCGGGGGGCAGGGAACGAGCAGTACTTC. This translates into CASSIRGAGNEQYF.

The V gene is TRBV5-1, the J gene TRBJ2-1; D ambiguous. Trimming took off 4 bases at V and 8 bases at J, with 10 bases between the two ends. The CDR3 extends over 12 amino acids. Germline assignment: CDR1 SGHRS and CDR2 YFSETQ. This CDR3 reads CASSPPTDEQFF. CDR3 sequence (DNA): TGCGCCAGCAGCCCGCCAACAGATGAGCAGTTCTTC.

This chain connects TRBV25-1 to TRBJ1-1, with TRBD1 as a possible D gene (6 bases). Germline V CDR1 and CDR2: MGHDK, SYGVNS. The CDR3 consists of 15 residues. V lost 7 bases and J lost 4, with 19 bases in between. CDR3 DNA: TGTGCCAGCACCGGCGGGGGGGGCGCATCCACTGAAGCTTTCTTT. It encodes CASTGGGGASTEAFF.

The rearrangement links TRBV18 to TRBJ1-5; TRBD1 might be the D (6 bases). CDR3 size: 16 residues. CDR1 KGHSH and CDR2 LQKENI come from the germline V gene. V was cut by 3 bases and J by 0 bases, with 12 bases left in between. The CDR3 DNA reads TGTGCCAGCTCACCGGGAGGACAGTATAGCAATCAGCCCCAGCATTTT. It translates to CASSPGGQYSNQPQHF.

The chain employs TRBV5-1 and TRBJ2-1; 13 bases line up with TRBD2. Trimming took 4 bases from V and 5 from J; bases not matched to a gene: 6. Germline V gene lookup returns CDR1 SGHRS and CDR2 YFSETQ. This CDR3 has 16 residues. As DNA, the CDR3 is TGCGCCAGCAGCGTCACTAGCGGGAGGGTTAACAATGAGCAGTTCTTC. As protein: CASSVTSGRVNNEQFF.

V and J are TRBV19 and TRBJ1-1, with unresolved D. This CDR3 region has 14 residues. V was shortened by 1 base and J by 1 base, with 7 bases between the two germline ends. Germline CDR1 LNHDA, CDR2 SQIVND (reference sequence). CDR3 sequence (DNA): TGTGCCAGTAGTATAGGCCCGGAGAACACTGAAGCTTTCTTT. It encodes CASSIGPENTEAFF.

The rearrangement links TRBV10-3 to TRBJ1-2, with TRBD1 identical over 8 bases. The CDR3 totals 16 residues. The germline V gene encodes CDR1 ENHRY and CDR2 SYGVKD. Trimming took 10 bases from V and 0 from J; bases not matched to a gene: 13. CDR3 sequence reads: CATKGQGATANYGYTF. DNA of the CDR3: TGTGCCACAAAGGGCCAGGGGGCGACAGCTAACTATGGCTACACCTTC.

J is TRBJ2-7 and V is TRBV5-6; D tentatively reads TRBD1 or TRBD2 (5 bases each). The germline CDR1 and CDR2 sequences are SGHDT and YYEEEE. The CDR3 covers 13 residues. Trimming pared 3 bases from V and 0 bases from J, leaving 7 bases between. The CDR3: CASSWDRSYEQYF. CDR3 nucleotide sequence: TGTGCCAGCAGCTGGGACCGCTCCTACGAGCAGTACTTC.